A selection of T cell receptor beta chains follows, all from one sample in a study of CD8+ T cells in alopecia areata. Clones were sequenced by immunoSEQ multiplex PCR, and TCRdb holds only the in-frame ones, with some missing. Here the sample spans 93,000 or so clones, roughly 53% being singletons. The specimen was CD4+ T cells sorted from blood. The receptors derive from a human donor in good health. Each CDR3 is given with its conserved first and last residue. D genes are given only for firm matches. Size tells how often a clone was seen (once, few, many) or the class of an expanded clone, and some rows leave it out.

v_gene	d_gene	abundance	j_gene	CDR3nt	CDR3aa
TRBV28	-	-	TRBJ1-6	TGTGCCAGCAGTTTCGGGTATTCACCCCTCCACTTT	CASSFGYSPLHF
TRBV4-3	-	-	TRBJ2-7	TGCGCCAGCAGCCAAGGGACAGCGGGATCCTACGAGCAGTACTTC	CASSQGTAGSYEQYF
TRBV6-1	TRBD2	-	TRBJ2-1	TGTGCCAGCAGTGAGCTCGGGAGGGGCGCTACGTCCTACAATGAGCAGTTCTTC	CASSELGRGATSYNEQFF
TRBV6-6	TRBD1	-	TRBJ1-2	TGTGCCAGCAGGACAGGGGGCGAGGGCTATGGCTACACCTTC	CASRTGGEGYGYTF
TRBV29-1	TRBD2	-	TRBJ2-7	TGCAGCGTCACCGCTCCTCGCGGGGGGAACGAGCAGTACTTC	CSVTAPRGGNEQYF
TRBV5-6	-	-	TRBJ2-3	TGTGCCAGCAGCTTTGCGGCGAGCACAGATACGCAGTATTTT	CASSFAASTDTQYF
TRBV5-1	TRBD2	-	TRBJ2-1	TGCGCCAGCAGCTCGGGACTAGCGGAGCAGTTCTTC	CASSSGLAEQFF
TRBV30	TRBD1	once	TRBJ2-7	TGTGCCTGGAGTGTCCTCGACAGGGGCCGGGAGCAGTACTTC	CAWSVLDRGREQYF
TRBV29-1	-	-	TRBJ1-1	TGCAGCGCCTCATCGGACAGCTACAAGAACACTGAAGCTTTCTTT	CSASSDSYKNTEAFF
TRBV27	-	-	TRBJ1-5	TGTGCCAGCAGTCCCCGGGACTCCCGAGGTTATCAGCCCCAGCATTTT	CASSPRDSRGYQPQHF
TRBV7-2	-	few	TRBJ2-7	TGTGCCAGCAGCTCTCAGGGGGGGTCCTACGAGCAGTACTTC	CASSSQGGSYEQYF
TRBV29-1	TRBD2	-	TRBJ2-3	TGCAGCGTTTTGGCGGAGGCGGGGGGGCTGGCGGATACGCAGTATTTT	CSVLAEAGGLADTQYF
TRBV2	TRBD1	-	TRBJ2-5	TGTGCCAGCAGTGTACATGGGGACAGCGGGACCCAGTACTTC	CASSVHGDSGTQYF
TRBV5-1	TRBD1	once	TRBJ2-1	TGCGCCAGCAGCTGGCAGGGGGCGCGAGATGAGCAGTTCTTC	CASSWQGARDEQFF